These 8 T cell receptor beta chains originate from one sample sequenced in a study of blood T cell repertoires in COVID-19. Generated by immunoSEQ multiplex PCR, the TCRdb table keeps only in-frame clones and is missing some. Among 150,000 or so clones listed, about 79% were seen once. The sequenced material came from peripheral blood. These receptors all stem from a woman older than 75 with acute or convalescent COVID-19.

V usage is TRBV4-3 and J usage is TRBJ1-2; perhaps TRBD1 as D (5 bases). In germline, CDR1 is LGHNA, CDR2 YSLEER. The CDR3 covers 14 residues. Between the trimmed V and J ends, which lost 0 bases and 8 bases, there was a span of 13 bases. CDR3 DNA sequence: TGCGCCAGCAGCCAAGATAGATCAGGGAACGGCTACACCTTC. Translation: CASSQDRSGNGYTF.

The chain joins TRBV4-1 to TRBJ1-2; D is perhaps TRBD1 (6 bases). V was shortened by 1 base and J by 3 bases, with 12 bases between the two germline ends. The germline gives CDR1 MGHRA, CDR2 YSYEKL. There are 15 residues in the CDR3. CDR3: CASSQVQGPYYGYTF. CDR3 bases: TGCGCCAGCAGCCAAGTACAGGGCCCCTACTATGGCTACACCTTC.

V gene TRBV14 combines with J gene TRBJ1-6; D may be TRBD1 (5 bases). The CDR3 is 13 amino acids. Germline V gives CDR1 SGHDN, CDR2 FVKESK. Between the trimmed V and J ends, which lost 0 bases and 14 bases, there was a span of 11 bases. The CDR3 bases are TGTGCCAGCAGCCAAGATGCAGGGTTCGCCCTCCACTTT. Its translation is CASSQDAGFALHF.

The chain couples TRBV29-1 to TRBJ1-2; no firm D call. The CDR3 consists of 12 residues. Trimming cost V 7 bases and J 4 bases, with 13 bases left between them. The germline V gene has CDR1 SQVTM and CDR2 ANQGSEA. CDR3 amino acids: CSAFLASYGYTF. CDR3 nucleotide sequence: TGCAGCGCCTTCTTGGCTTCCTATGGCTACACCTTC.

V gene TRBV3-1 (or the pseudogene TRBV3-2) combines with J gene TRBJ1-5, with 11 bases matching TRBD1. There are 20 residues in the CDR3. V trimming: 2 bases; J trimming: 2 bases; junction bases outside the gene matches: 14. Germline loops: CDR1 LGHDT, CDR2 YNNKEL (reference sequence). The CDR3 region is CASSQSPRTGGGRGNQPQHF. The CDR3 nucleotides read TGTGCCAGCAGCCAATCCCCCCGGACAGGGGGCGGTCGGGGCAATCAGCCCCAGCATTTT.

The rearrangement links TRBV5-8 to TRBJ2-3, with 11 bases identical to TRBD2. Germline CDR1 is SGHTS and CDR2 is YDEGEE. The CDR3 extends over 17 amino acids. The junction had 13 bases not matched to a gene; V was cut back by 4 bases and J by 6 bases. The chain's CDR3 is CASSPGGTSGSPDTQYF. CDR3 sequence (DNA): TGTGCCAGCAGCCCTGGTGGGACTAGCGGTTCCCCGGATACGCAGTATTTT.

The chain employs TRBV3-1 (or the pseudogene TRBV3-2) and TRBJ2-3; 12 positions agree with TRBD2. Germline CDR1 reads LGHDT; CDR2 reads YNNKEL (reference sequence). J lost 2 bases, V lost 6 bases, and 3 bases had no gene match. The CDR3 is made up of 15 amino acids. The CDR3 reads CASSPSGRDTDTQYF. CDR3 bases: TGTGCCAGCAGTCCTAGCGGGAGGGACACAGATACGCAGTATTTT.

The gene calls are TRBV2 and TRBJ2-1; D is unresolved. Germline values: CDR1 SNHLY, CDR2 FYNNEI. Trimming left V 10 bases short and J 9 bases short, with 13 bases between. The CDR3 has 11 amino acids. CDR3: CATISAGEQFF. The CDR3, as DNA: TGTGCCACCATTTCGGCAGGTGAGCAGTTCTTC. Combining the CDR3 with reference TRBV2 and TRBJ2-1 gives the whole variable domain EPEVTQTPSHQVTQMGQEVILRCVPISNHLYFYWYRQILGQKVEFLVSFYNNEISEKSEIFDDQFSVERPDGSNFTLKIRSTKLEDSAMYFCATISAGEQFFGPGTRLTVL.